The clone carrying this T cell receptor beta chain was observed many times. Next came a second PCR, run for about 6 to 11 cycles, which used a sample-barcoded 5' primer along with a J-beta primer mix. In TCRdb, the 5' RACE reads were re-called with MiXCR into one record per CDR3 protein. The sample gives 1.5 million to 2 million distinct CDR3 sequences, roughly a third of which show up once; about 11% is in the top ten. The data were taken from a study of blood T cells in healthy people across ages. The V and J ends lost 2 bases and 2 bases respectively, with 8 bases between them. CDR1 and CDR2 (germline): LGHDT, YNNKEL (reference sequence). The CDR3 has 14 residues.

Sequencing was carried out using blood. The gene calls are TRBV3-1 and TRBJ2-3; no definite D call. This sequence originates from a woman aged 25 to 39 in good health. CDR3 DNA sequence: TGTGCCAGCAGCCAACCTATGCCCACAGATACGCAGTATTTT. The encoded protein is CASSQPMPTDTQYF.